This T cell receptor (beta chain) appears in the sequencing data of a study of T-cell reconstitution after alpha-beta-depleted transplantation in children. Study outcomes and limitations: Reportedly, only several hundred clones from non-depleted graft cells drove alpha-beta T-cell counts at about two months. In some patients, recipient T cells and intrathymic progenitors surviving conditioning explained high day-60 diversity. T-cell counts and diversity were attributed mostly to newly produced T cells one year after transplant.

Germline trimming cut 5 bases from V and 8 bases from J; bases unmatched to any gene: 7. Looked up from germline, CDR1 is DFQATT and CDR2 is SNEGSKA (reference sequence). The CDR3 has 13 amino acids. Unique molecular identifiers were used to barcode this TCRbeta library. MiXCR, applied by TCRdb to the PCR reads, yields one record per CDR3 protein. The table records a few hundred thousand distinct CDR3 sequences, roughly 7.8% of them present only once. This clonotype was recorded many times. Antigen unknown. The receptor's source is a female patient between 2 and 10 years old who had a stem cell transplant for Fanconi anemia, so the T cells may come from the graft donor. The material sequenced was peripheral blood, taken 360 days after TCRalphabeta/CD19-depleted stem cell transplant. The rearrangement links TRBV20-1 to TRBJ2-1, with 9 positions matching TRBD2. The CDR3 bases are TGCAGTGCTCGCGGGGGGGAGAGGGATGAGCAGTTCTTC. Translated: CSARGGERDEQFF.